A selection of T cell receptor beta chains follows, all from one sample in a study of cytomegalovirus exposure and HLA in healthy donors. Libraries were prepared by immunoSEQ multiplex PCR; TCRdb keeps only in-frame clonotypes and omits some of them. The sample has about 160,000 clones, about four fifths seen once. Sequences were obtained from PBMCs. The receptors shown here come from a male donor in good health and CMV-seronegative. Both conserved end residues are part of each CDR3. D genes are given only for firm matches. Clone sizes are given selectively: once, few, many, or a class where the clone is expanded.

J,size,D,V,DNA,CDR3
TRBJ1-1,-,-,TRBV18,TGTGCCAGCTCACCGGGGGCGGCTATGAACACTGAAGCTTTCTTT,CASSPGAAMNTEAFF
TRBJ2-5,-,-,TRBV11-2,TGTGCCAGCAGCCAAAGACGGGGAGAGACCCAGTACTTC,CASSQRRGETQYF
TRBJ2-1,-,TRBD2,TRBV5-1,TGCGCCAGCAGCTTGGATTCGACTAGCGGGGAACTTTCCTACAATGAGCAGTTCTTC,CASSLDSTSGELSYNEQFF
TRBJ2-2,-,-,TRBV9,TGTGCCAGCAGCGTAGATCCGGGGGTCGACACCGGGGAGCTGTTTTTT,CASSVDPGVDTGELFF
TRBJ1-1,once,-,TRBV19,TGTGCCAGTAGTATAGTCCTGTGGAACACTGAAGCTTTCTTT,CASSIVLWNTEAFF
TRBJ2-7,-,-,TRBV6-5,TGTGCCAGCAGGCTGACTAGAAACCACGAGCAGTACTTC,CASRLTRNHEQYF
TRBJ1-5,-,-,TRBV30,TGTGCCTGGAGTGTAGGGGTTTCTCAGCCCCAGCATTTT,CAWSVGVSQPQHF
TRBJ1-5,-,-,TRBV5-6,TGTGCCAGCAGCTTGGGGGGGGTCGGCAATCAGCCCCAGCATTTT,CASSLGGVGNQPQHF
TRBJ2-6,-,TRBD2,TRBV5-1,TGCGCCAGCTTCTTGGCGGGTCGTGGTAGCGGGAATGGGGCCAACGTCCTGACTTTC,CASFLAGRGSGNGANVLTF
TRBJ2-1,-,TRBD1,TRBV6-1,TGTGCCAGCAGTATGGACAGGGATAACTACAATGAGCAGTTCTTC,CASSMDRDNYNEQFF
TRBJ2-7,-,TRBD1,TRBV5-1,TGCGCCAGCAGCTTGGTAGACAGGGGGTACTACGAGCAGTACTTC,CASSLVDRGYYEQYF
TRBJ2-5,-,-,TRBV13,TGTGCCAGCAGCGCGAATACAGGGCCCTTGGAGACCCAGTACTTC,CASSANTGPLETQYF
TRBJ2-5,-,TRBD1,TRBV4-1,TGCGCCAGCAGCCAAGATCCCGGGACAGGGGGGCGAGAGACCCAGTACTTC,CASSQDPGTGGRETQYF
TRBJ2-7,-,-,TRBV7-8,TGTGCCAGCAGCGGACGGAAGGGGGGGCCCTACGAGCAGTACTTC,CASSGRKGGPYEQYF
TRBJ2-1,-,TRBD2,TRBV4-3,TGCGCCAGCAGCCTTGAACTAGCGGCCAACAATGAGCAGTTCTTC,CASSLELAANNEQFF
TRBJ1-2,-,-,TRBV2,TGTGCCAGCAGTGAACTTACAGGACCGACGGCTGGCTACACCTTC,CASSELTGPTAGYTF
TRBJ2-7,-,-,TRBV27,TGTGCCAGCAGTTCACTCTCACAGGGGAGGACCTACGAGCAGTACTTC,CASSSLSQGRTYEQYF
TRBJ2-2,-,-,TRBV20-1,TGCAGTGCTAGAGGGCCCGGGGAGCTGTTTTTT,CSARGPGELFF
TRBJ2-1,few,TRBD1,TRBV7-6,TGTGCCAGCAGCTTTTCACAGGGGATCAATGAGCAGTTCTTC,CASSFSQGINEQFF
TRBJ1-3,-,-,TRBV7-9,TGTGCCAGCAGCTCAGGGGCTGGAAACACCATATATTTT,CASSSGAGNTIYF
TRBJ2-7,few,-,TRBV4-3,TGCGCCAGCAGCCAAGTACGGACTCGCACTTCCTACGAGCAGTACTTC,CASSQVRTRTSYEQYF